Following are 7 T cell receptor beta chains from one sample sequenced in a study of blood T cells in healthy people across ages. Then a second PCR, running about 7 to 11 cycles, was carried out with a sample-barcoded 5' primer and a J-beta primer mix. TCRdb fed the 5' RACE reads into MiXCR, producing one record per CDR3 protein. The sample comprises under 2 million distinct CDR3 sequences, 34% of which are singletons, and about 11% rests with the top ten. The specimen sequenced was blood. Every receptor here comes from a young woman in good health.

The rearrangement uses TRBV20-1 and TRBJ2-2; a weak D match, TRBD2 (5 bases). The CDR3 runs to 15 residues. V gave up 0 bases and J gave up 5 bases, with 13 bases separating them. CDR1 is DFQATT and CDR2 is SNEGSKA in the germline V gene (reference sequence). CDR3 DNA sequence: TGCAGTGCTAGAGATAGAGTTACGGGGACCGGGGAGCTGTTTTTT. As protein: CSARDRVTGTGELFF.

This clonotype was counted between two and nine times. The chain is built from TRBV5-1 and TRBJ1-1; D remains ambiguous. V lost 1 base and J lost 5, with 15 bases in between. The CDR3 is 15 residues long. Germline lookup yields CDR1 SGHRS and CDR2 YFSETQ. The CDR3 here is CASSLIVGEKTEAFF. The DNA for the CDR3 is TGCGCCAGCAGCTTGATTGTGGGAGAAAAAACTGAAGCTTTCTTT.

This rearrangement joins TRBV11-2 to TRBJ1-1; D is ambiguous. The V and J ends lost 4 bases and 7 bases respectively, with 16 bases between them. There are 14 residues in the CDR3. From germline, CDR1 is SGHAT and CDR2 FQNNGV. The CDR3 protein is CASSWAGSLGEAFF. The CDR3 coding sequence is TGTGCCAGCAGCTGGGCCGGGAGTTTAGGTGAAGCTTTCTTT. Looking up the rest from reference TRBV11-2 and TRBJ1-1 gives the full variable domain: EAGVAQSPRYKIIEKRQSVAFWCNPISGHATLYWYQQILGQGPKLLIQFQNNGVVDDSQLPKDRFSAERLKGVDSTLKIQPAKLEDSAVYLCASSWAGSLGEAFFGQGTRLTVV.

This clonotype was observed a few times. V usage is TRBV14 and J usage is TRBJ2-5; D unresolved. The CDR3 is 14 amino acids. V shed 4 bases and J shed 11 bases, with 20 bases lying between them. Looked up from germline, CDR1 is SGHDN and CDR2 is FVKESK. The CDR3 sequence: CASSPPPDPTRQYF. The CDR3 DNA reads TGTGCCAGCAGCCCACCCCCAGATCCTACGAGGCAGTACTTC.

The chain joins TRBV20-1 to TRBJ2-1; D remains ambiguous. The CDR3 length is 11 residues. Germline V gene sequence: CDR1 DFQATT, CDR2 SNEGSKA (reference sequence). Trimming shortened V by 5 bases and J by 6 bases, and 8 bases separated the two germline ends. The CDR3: CSAPECNEQFF. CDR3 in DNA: TGCAGTGCTCCCGAGTGCAATGAGCAGTTCTTC.

CDR3 nucleotides: TGTGCCACCAGCAGAGTTAGGGGTGGGTCACCCCTCCACTTT. This sequence encodes CATSRVRGGSPLHF. The chain is built from TRBV15 and TRBJ1-6; the D gene is possibly TRBD1 (5 bases). The CDR3 contains 14 residues. The germline V gene has CDR1 LNHNV and CDR2 YYDKDF (reference sequence). Between the trimmed V and J ends, which lost 1 base and 10 bases, there was a span of 11 bases.

CDR3 coding DNA: TGTGCCAGCAGTGAGCTAACGTGGACAGGGCTCGACGAGACCCAGTACTTC. Its protein product is CASSELTWTGLDETQYF. The chain couples TRBV6-1 to TRBJ2-7; 8 bases map to TRBD1. The J call may not be correct, given that the DNA end is closer to TRBJ2-5. This CDR3 has 17 residues. The germline V gene encodes CDR1 MNHNS and CDR2 SASEGT.